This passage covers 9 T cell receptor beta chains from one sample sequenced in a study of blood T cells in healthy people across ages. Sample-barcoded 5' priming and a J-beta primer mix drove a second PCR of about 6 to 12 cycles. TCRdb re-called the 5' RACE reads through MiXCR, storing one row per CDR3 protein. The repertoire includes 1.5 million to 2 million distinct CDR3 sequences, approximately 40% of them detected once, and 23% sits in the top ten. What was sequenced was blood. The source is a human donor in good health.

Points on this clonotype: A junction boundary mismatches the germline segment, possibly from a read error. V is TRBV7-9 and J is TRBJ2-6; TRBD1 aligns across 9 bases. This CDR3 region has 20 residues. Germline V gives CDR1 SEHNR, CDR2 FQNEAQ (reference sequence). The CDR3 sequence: CASSSPKGTGFGTGANVLTF. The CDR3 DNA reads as TGCGCCAGCAGCTCCCCAAAGGGGACAGGGTTCGGAACTGGGGCCAACGTCCTGACTTTC.

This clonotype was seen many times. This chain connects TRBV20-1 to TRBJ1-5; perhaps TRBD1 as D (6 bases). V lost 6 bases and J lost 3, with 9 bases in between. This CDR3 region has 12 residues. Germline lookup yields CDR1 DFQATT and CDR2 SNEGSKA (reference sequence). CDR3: CSARDTNQPQHF. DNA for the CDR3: TGCAGTGCAAGGGACACCAATCAGCCCCAGCATTTT.

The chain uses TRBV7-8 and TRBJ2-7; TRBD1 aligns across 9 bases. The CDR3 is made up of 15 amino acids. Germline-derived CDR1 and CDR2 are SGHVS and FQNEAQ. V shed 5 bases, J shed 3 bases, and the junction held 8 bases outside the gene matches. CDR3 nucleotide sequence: TGTGCCAGCAGCAGGGCCGGGACAGGGCGCTACGAGCAGTACTTC. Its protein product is CASSRAGTGRYEQYF.

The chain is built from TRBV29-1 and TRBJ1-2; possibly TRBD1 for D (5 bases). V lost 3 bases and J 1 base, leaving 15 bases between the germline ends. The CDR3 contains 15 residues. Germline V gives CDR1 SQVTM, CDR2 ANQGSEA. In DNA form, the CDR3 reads TGCAGCGTTGATTTTAGTGGAGGGGTTAACTATGGCTACACCTTC. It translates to CSVDFSGGVNYGYTF.

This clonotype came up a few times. CDR3: CASSHSEGTDTQYF. CDR3 nucleotides: TGTGCCAGCAGTCATAGCGAGGGCACAGATACGCAGTATTTT. The rearrangement links TRBV12-3 or TRBV12-4 to TRBJ2-3; D possibly corresponds to TRBD2 (5 bases). The CDR3 extends over 14 amino acids. Deletions cut 5 bases from V and 1 base from J, with 10 bases between.

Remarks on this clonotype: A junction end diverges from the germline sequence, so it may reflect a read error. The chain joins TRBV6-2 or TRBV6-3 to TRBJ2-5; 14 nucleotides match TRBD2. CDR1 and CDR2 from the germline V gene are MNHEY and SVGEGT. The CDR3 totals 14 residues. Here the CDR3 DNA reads TGTGCCGGCAGTCCCCGGACTAGCGGGGGGCCCCAGTACTTC. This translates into CAGSPRTSGGPQYF.

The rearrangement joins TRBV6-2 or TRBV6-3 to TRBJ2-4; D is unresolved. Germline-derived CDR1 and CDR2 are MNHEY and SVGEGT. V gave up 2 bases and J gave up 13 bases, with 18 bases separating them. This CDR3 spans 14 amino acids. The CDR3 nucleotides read TGTGCCAGCAGTTACGGCGGTGGCTACAATGAGCAGTACTTC. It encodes CASSYGGGYNEQYF.

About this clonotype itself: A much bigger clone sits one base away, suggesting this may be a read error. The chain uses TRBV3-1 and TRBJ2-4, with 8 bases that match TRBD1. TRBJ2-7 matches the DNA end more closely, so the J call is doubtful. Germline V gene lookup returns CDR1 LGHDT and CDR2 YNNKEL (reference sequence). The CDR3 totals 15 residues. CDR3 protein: CASSHSTGGNCEQYF. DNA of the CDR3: TGTGCCAGCAGCCATTCCACAGGGGGTAACTGCGAGCAGTACTTC.

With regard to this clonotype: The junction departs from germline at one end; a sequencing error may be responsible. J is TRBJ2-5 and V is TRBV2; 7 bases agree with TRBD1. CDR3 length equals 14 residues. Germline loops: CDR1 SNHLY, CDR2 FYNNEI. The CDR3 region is CASSAGQNQGTQYF. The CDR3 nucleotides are TGTGCCAGCAGTGCGGGACAGAACCAAGGGACCCAGTACTTC.